This T cell receptor beta chain came from a study of blood T cell repertoires in COVID-19. Study details: Italy, Spain and the United States were the sources of the convalescent and acute COVID-19 samples.

The protocol was immunoSEQ multiplex PCR, while the TCRdb copy is restricted to in-frame clones and leaves out a portion. The repertoire consists of some 190,000 clones, with 75% to 85% occurring once and the leading ten covering 11%. Seattle-derived patients entered the study during active infection and were followed longitudinally. V gave up 6 bases and J gave up 3 bases; unmatched junction bases: 5. CDR1 is SGHRS, CDR2 YFSETQ, per germline. The CDR3 runs to 14 residues. V gene TRBV5-1 combines with J gene TRBJ2-1, with 8 bases fitting TRBD2. The source is a woman aged 40-49 years with COVID-19, enrolled during active disease. The sequenced sample consisted of peripheral blood. The CDR3 region is CASTSGFLYNEQFF. The CDR3 DNA reads as TGCGCCAGCACTAGCGGGTTTCTCTACAATGAGCAGTTCTTC.